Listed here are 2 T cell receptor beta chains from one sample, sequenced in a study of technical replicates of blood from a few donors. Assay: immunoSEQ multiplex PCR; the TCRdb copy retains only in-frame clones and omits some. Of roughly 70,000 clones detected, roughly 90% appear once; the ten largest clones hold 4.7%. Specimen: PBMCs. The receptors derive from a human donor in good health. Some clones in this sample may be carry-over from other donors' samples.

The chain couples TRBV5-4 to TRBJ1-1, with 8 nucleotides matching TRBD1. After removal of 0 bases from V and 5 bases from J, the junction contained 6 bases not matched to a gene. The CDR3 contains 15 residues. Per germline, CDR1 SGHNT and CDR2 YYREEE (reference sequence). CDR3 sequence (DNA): TGTGCCAGCAGCTTGGCCCAGGGGGCGATGACTGAAGCTTTCTTT. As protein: CASSLAQGAMTEAFF.

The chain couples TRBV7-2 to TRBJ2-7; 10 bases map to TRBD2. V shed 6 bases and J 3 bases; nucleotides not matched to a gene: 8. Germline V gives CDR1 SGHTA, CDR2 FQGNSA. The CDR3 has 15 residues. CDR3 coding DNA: TGTGCCAGCAGTTCAAGACTAGCGGGCCTCTACGAGCAGTACTTC. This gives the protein CASSSRLAGLYEQYF.